The sequence of this T cell receptor (beta chain) was determined in a study of T cell changes during pregnancy in multiple sclerosis. Profiled with immunoSEQ multiplex PCR; TCRdb holds only in-frame clones, not every one. The sample records tens of thousands of clones, under 95% being singletons. The germline gives CDR1 LNHDA, CDR2 SQIVND (reference sequence). V gave up 5 bases and J gave up 4 bases; unmatched junction bases: 4. The CDR3 spans 15 residues. The sample here was peripheral blood, taken before pregnancy. This chain links TRBV19 with TRBJ2-2; TRBD2 matches 10 bases. The source is a female donor with multiple sclerosis, enrolled in a pregnancy study. CDR3 DNA: TGTGCCAGTAGTTCAGCGGGAGGGCTCACCGGGGAGCTGTTTTTT. Protein: CASSSAGGLTGELFF.